This T cell receptor beta chain was observed in a study of T cell changes during pregnancy in multiple sclerosis (dated by TCRdb to the late 2010s). Regarding the study in general: The study examined how the T cell repertoire changed over the course of pregnancy in women with multiple sclerosis.

Based on the germline V gene, the CDR1 and CDR2 sequences are SGHRS and YFSETQ. The germline V end is reduced by 5 bases and the J end by 2 bases; junction bases left unmatched: 9. The CDR3 contains 15 residues, cysteine and phenylalanine counted. The kept DNA is CDR3 alone, 45 bases in frame from the first base. Turning to this clone: The target of this receptor is not known. No quality values exist for individual bases; no much larger clone is one base distant.

The library relied on the immunoSEQ multiplex PCR assay. TCRdb took over this immuneACCESS table, retaining in-frame rearrangements with V and J assigned. Such tables are incomplete; in checked studies, under half of the missing clones stem from an unresolved V gene, and the remainder is unexplained. In all, the sample holds roughly 36,000 clones, and about nine tenths of those were seen once. The top ten clones comprise 6.1% of the sample. The sequence came from a female donor with multiple sclerosis, enrolled in a pregnancy study. This chain joins TRBV5-1 to TRBJ2-5, and TRBD2 aligns with 7 junction nucleotides. The sequencing used CD8+ T cells from peripheral blood mononuclear cells, collected in the second trimester of pregnancy. Here is the DNA: TGCGCCAGCAGTTGGGAGGGTGCAAGACAAGAGACCCAGTACTTC. The resulting protein is CASSWEGARQETQYF.